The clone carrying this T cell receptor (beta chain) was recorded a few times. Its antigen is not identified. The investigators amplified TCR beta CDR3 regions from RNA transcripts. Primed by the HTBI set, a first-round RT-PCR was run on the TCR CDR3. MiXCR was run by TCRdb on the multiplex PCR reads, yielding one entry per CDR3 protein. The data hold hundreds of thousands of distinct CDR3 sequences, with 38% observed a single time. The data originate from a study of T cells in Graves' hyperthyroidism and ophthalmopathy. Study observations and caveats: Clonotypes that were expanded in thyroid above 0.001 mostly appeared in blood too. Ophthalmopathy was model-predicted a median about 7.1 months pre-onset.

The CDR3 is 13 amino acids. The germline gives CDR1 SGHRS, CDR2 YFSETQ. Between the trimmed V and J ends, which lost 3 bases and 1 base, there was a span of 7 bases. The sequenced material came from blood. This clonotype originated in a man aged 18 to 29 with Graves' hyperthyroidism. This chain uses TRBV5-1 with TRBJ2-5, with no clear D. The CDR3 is CASSWPAQETQYF. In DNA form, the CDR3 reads TGCGCCAGCAGCTGGCCCGCCCAAGAGACCCAGTACTTC. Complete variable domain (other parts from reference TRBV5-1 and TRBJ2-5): KAGVTQTPRYLIKTRGQQVTLSCSPISGHRSVSWYQQTPGQGLQFLFEYFSETQRNKGNFPGRFSGRQFSNSRSEMNVSTLELGDSALYLCASSWPAQETQYFGPGTRLLVL.